Given below is one TCR beta chain in context. This clonotype was counted many times. Which antigen it targets is not known. No clone much larger than this one lies a single base away; base qualities are absent. This sample was included in a study of CD8 T cells in ankylosing spondylitis (dated by TCRdb to 2016 to 2017). As for the study more broadly: The study set out to find disease-linked TCR variants by profiling T cell receptor beta repertoires in ankylosing spondylitis patients and healthy donors. In total, the full study cohort was made up of about 99 healthy donors and more than 20 ankylosing spondylitis patients. Peripheral blood was sampled, and synovial fluid was additionally collected from ankylosing spondylitis patients.

Broader findings and caveats from the paper: Some motif variants were previously reported in synovial fluid and blood of reactive arthritis patients, suggesting common disease-initiation mechanisms. Blood from ankylosing spondylitis patients appeared to be characterized by a TCR beta motif composed of about 8 highly homologous amino acid variants. The disease-linked clones were reported to be significantly enriched in matched synovial fluid samples from ankylosing spondylitis patients. In peripheral blood, the disease-linked clones were found at relatively low frequencies and had a CD8+ phenotype.

At the junction V is shortened by 5 bases and J by 0 bases, with 15 bases in between. CDR1 SGHRS and CDR2 YFSETQ are derived from the germline V gene. From cysteine to phenylalanine, the CDR3 is 16 amino acids long. Of the read, only the CDR3 DNA is kept; its 48 bases are in frame from base 1. The sequencing machine was an Illumina HiSeq 2500. Quantitative 5'-RACE with molecular barcodes was the method used to prepare the TCR beta libraries. Per the authors' processing: A new computational method, built on a probabilistic model of VDJ rearrangement, was used to identify disease-linked TCR variants. In TCRdb, the public reads were trimmed at Q25 with fastp and aligned with MiXCR, with productive beta chains retained. Under each unique CDR3 protein, matching rows form one entry showing the most common genes and DNA. The V and J calls were not made by the authors but by TCRdb's processing. This sample has 90,000 to 100,000 distinct CDR3 sequences in its table, and 8% to 10% of those were observed once. The top ten clones comprise more than 9.5% of the sample.

This chain is built from TRBV5-1 and TRBJ2-1; TRBD2 might be the D gene, on 6 matching bases. Sequencing input: blood, either unsorted or a sorted T cell fraction (not recorded which). This sequence was found in a male donor with ankylosing spondylitis or in good health (not recorded which). The CDR3 protein sequence reads: CASSVERASSYNEQFF. The nucleotide sequence reads TGCGCCAGCAGTGTGGAGCGGGCAAGCTCCTACAATGAGCAGTTCTTC.